This TCR beta chain was captured by sequencing in a study of T cell responses to AZD1222 COVID-19 vaccine. On this clone itself: Its matching antigen is unknown.

The CDR3 loop spans 13 amino acids. J lost 5 bases, V lost 5 bases, and 2 bases had no gene match. Per germline, CDR1 SNHLY and CDR2 FYNNEI. Study observations and caveats: Repertoires in all cases were sampled only once the peak T cell response had passed.

Sequencing used immunoSEQ multiplex PCR; TCRdb keeps in-frame clones, though not all of them. The sample includes approximately 100,000 clones, approximately 93% of them seen just once. The J gene is TRBJ1-5, the V gene TRBV2, with 8 nucleotides matching TRBD1. The sequence came from an adult in good health. The starting material was peripheral blood, obtained on day 0 of AZD1222 vaccination. The CDR3, as DNA: TGTGCCAGCAGTCAGGGGGCTGATCAGCCCCAGCATTTT. This codes for CASSQGADQPQHF.